Listed below are T cell receptor beta chains from one sample, sequenced in a study of cytomegalovirus exposure and HLA in healthy donors. TCRdb's table, derived via immunoSEQ multiplex PCR, lists solely in-frame clones and lacks some. Seen here are 200,000 or so clones, around four fifths observed once, and the top ten hold 0.71%. Specimen: PBMCs. Receptors originate from a boy aged 2 to 9 in good health and CMV-seronegative. CDR3s include the opening cysteine and the closing phenylalanine or tryptophan. The D gene is left open where the match is weak. The size entry is marked missing in some rows and otherwise reads once, few, many or a size class.

j_call: TRBJ2-7; v_call: TRBV11-2; clone_size: .; d_call: TRBD2; cdr3_aa: CASSLGGGVEQYF; cdr3_nt: TGTGCCAGCAGCTTAGGCGGGGGGGTCGAGCAGTACTTC
j_call: TRBJ1-2; v_call: TRBV29-1; clone_size: .; d_call: TRBD1; cdr3_aa: CSVEEDRGPNYGYTF; cdr3_nt: TGCAGCGTTGAAGAGGACAGGGGGCCCAACTATGGCTACACCTTC
j_call: TRBJ1-6; v_call: TRBV27; clone_size: .; d_call: .; cdr3_aa: CASSSDTDPLHF; cdr3_nt: TGTGCCAGCAGTTCGGACACCGACCCCCTCCACTTT
j_call: TRBJ1-1; v_call: TRBV6-5; clone_size: .; d_call: .; cdr3_aa: CASSYSIQSNTEAFF; cdr3_nt: TGTGCCAGCAGTTACTCGATACAGTCGAACACTGAAGCTTTCTTT
j_call: TRBJ2-3; v_call: TRBV7-3; clone_size: .; d_call: TRBD2; cdr3_aa: CASSLTSGGARSTDTQYF; cdr3_nt: TGTGCCAGCAGCTTGACTAGCGGGGGGGCAAGGAGCACAGATACGCAGTATTTT
j_call: TRBJ1-1; v_call: TRBV10-1; clone_size: .; d_call: TRBD1; cdr3_aa: CASRVDRAANTEAFF; cdr3_nt: TGCGCCAGCAGGGTTGACAGGGCAGCGAACACTGAAGCTTTCTTT
j_call: TRBJ2-1; v_call: TRBV29-1; clone_size: .; d_call: .; cdr3_aa: CSVELGGSYNEQFF; cdr3_nt: TGCAGCGTTGAATTGGGGGGCTCCTACAATGAGCAGTTCTTC
j_call: TRBJ2-7; v_call: TRBV5-1; clone_size: few; d_call: TRBD2; cdr3_aa: CASSWTSGGVYEQYF; cdr3_nt: TGCGCCAGCAGCTGGACTAGCGGGGGGGTCTACGAGCAGTACTTC
j_call: TRBJ1-2; v_call: TRBV6-4; clone_size: .; d_call: .; cdr3_aa: CASSDSASNYGYTF; cdr3_nt: TGTGCCAGCAGTGACTCTGCGTCGAACTATGGCTACACCTTC
j_call: TRBJ2-6; v_call: TRBV5-1; clone_size: .; d_call: .; cdr3_aa: CASSLASGAGANVLTF; cdr3_nt: TGCGCCAGCAGCTTGGCGTCGGGGGCTGGGGCCAACGTCCTGACTTTC
j_call: TRBJ2-3; v_call: TRBV9; clone_size: .; d_call: .; cdr3_aa: CASSVGRSTDTQYF; cdr3_nt: TGTGCCAGCAGCGTAGGGCGGAGCACAGATACGCAGTATTTT
j_call: TRBJ2-3; v_call: TRBV11-2; clone_size: .; d_call: .; cdr3_aa: CASSFRGLGSTDTQYF; cdr3_nt: TGTGCCAGCAGCTTTAGGGGCCTAGGGAGCACAGATACGCAGTATTTT
j_call: TRBJ2-6; v_call: TRBV2; clone_size: .; d_call: .; cdr3_aa: CASRANTLSEVLTF; cdr3_nt: TGTGCCAGCAGGGCTAACACCCTATCGGAGGTCCTGACTTTC
j_call: TRBJ2-1; v_call: TRBV7-9; clone_size: .; d_call: TRBD2; cdr3_aa: CASSTSGGSRNEQFF; cdr3_nt: TGTGCCAGCAGCACTAGCGGGGGATCTCGGAATGAGCAGTTCTTC
j_call: TRBJ2-7; v_call: TRBV6-1; clone_size: once; d_call: TRBD2; cdr3_aa: CASSAFSGGAYEQYF; cdr3_nt: TGTGCCAGCAGTGCCTTTAGCGGGGGGGCCTACGAGCAGTACTTC
j_call: TRBJ2-3; v_call: TRBV7-2; clone_size: .; d_call: .; cdr3_aa: CASSLVWGGTDTQYF; cdr3_nt: TGTGCCAGCAGCTTAGTTTGGGGGGGCACAGATACGCAGTATTTT
j_call: TRBJ1-2; v_call: TRBV7-9; clone_size: .; d_call: .; cdr3_aa: CASSLPGLSYGYTF; cdr3_nt: TGTGCCAGCAGCTTACCGGGACTGAGTTATGGCTACACCTTC
j_call: TRBJ2-1; v_call: TRBV15; clone_size: .; d_call: TRBD2; cdr3_aa: CATSRALAGVSNEQFF; cdr3_nt: TGTGCCACCAGCAGAGCTCTAGCGGGGGTTAGCAATGAGCAGTTCTTC
j_call: TRBJ2-7; v_call: TRBV13; clone_size: .; d_call: .; cdr3_aa: CASRRAGQGYEQYF; cdr3_nt: TGTGCCAGCAGACGGGCAGGACAAGGGTACGAGCAGTACTTC
j_call: TRBJ2-1; v_call: TRBV6-1; clone_size: .; d_call: TRBD2; cdr3_aa: CASSEVVRGLADNEQFF; cdr3_nt: TGTGCCAGCAGTGAAGTCGTGAGAGGACTAGCGGACAATGAGCAGTTCTTC
j_call: TRBJ1-6; v_call: TRBV6-5; clone_size: once; d_call: .; cdr3_aa: CASSYGRNSPLHF; cdr3_nt: TGTGCCAGCAGTTACGGGAGGAATTCACCCCTCCACTTT